The next 21 T cell receptor beta chains were all read from a single sample in a study of early T cells in non-severe SARS-CoV-2 infection. From the 5' RACE reads, TCRdb called clonotypes with MiXCR, one entry per CDR3 protein. Of 100,000 or so distinct CDR3 sequences detected, roughly 15% appear once; the ten largest clones hold 4.5% to 6%. The sample consisted of whole blood, taken at baseline. The origin of the receptors is an adult who was a healthcare worker with PCR-confirmed SARS-CoV-2 infection or an uninfected control (not recorded which).

This clonotype was detected a few times. The J gene is TRBJ1-4, the V gene TRBV12-3 or TRBV12-4; D not resolved. The CDR3 extends over 13 amino acids. V lost 3 bases to trimming and J lost 5 bases, with 7 bases between them. CDR3 DNA sequence: TGTGCCAGCAGTTTTTACCCGAATGAAAAACTGTTTTTT. Encoded protein: CASSFYPNEKLFF.

V gene TRBV5-4 combines with J gene TRBJ2-1; 8 nucleotides agree with TRBD2. From germline, CDR1 is SGHNT and CDR2 YYREEE (reference sequence). The CDR3 runs to 15 residues. With V trimmed by 0 bases and J by 7 bases, 6 bases remained unmatched. As DNA, the CDR3 is TGTGCCAGCAGCTTGGAAGCCGGGACTAGTAATGAGCAGTTCTTC. Its protein product is CASSLEAGTSNEQFF.

The rearrangement links TRBV4-1 to TRBJ2-3; 14 bases align to TRBD2. Germline assignment: CDR1 MGHRA and CDR2 YSYEKL. The CDR3 loop spans 17 amino acids. Germline trimming cut 3 bases from V and 5 bases from J; bases unmatched to any gene: 7. The CDR3 sequence: CASSHTGTSGRIDTQYF. The CDR3 bases are TGCGCCAGCAGCCACACCGGGACTAGCGGGAGAATAGATACGCAGTATTTT.

This chain connects TRBV7-8 to TRBJ2-2; 10 bases are shared with TRBD1. The CDR3 has 15 amino acids. Losses at the gene ends were 3 bases for V and 7 bases for J; bases not matched to a gene: 5. Germline CDR1 is SGHVS and CDR2 is FQNEAQ. The CDR3 nucleotides are TGTGCCAGCAGCTTCGGGGACAGGGGTGACGGGGAGCTGTTTTTT. As protein: CASSFGDRGDGELFF.

J is TRBJ2-3 and V is TRBV5-3; D gene ambiguous. TRBV5-3 is an open reading frame whose function is uncertain. Trimming stripped 4 bases from V and 2 bases from J, with 8 bases between. The CDR3 sequence is 13 residues long. The CDR3 spells CARSPIVTDTQYF. CDR3 DNA: TGTGCCAGAAGCCCGATTGTCACAGATACGCAGTATTTT.

The CDR3 nucleotides read TGTGCCAGTAGACTAGCGGGAGTAGGGACCGGGGAGCTGTTTTTT. It translates to CASRLAGVGTGELFF. The chain recombines TRBV19 with TRBJ2-2; the match to TRBD2 covers 11 bases. Trimming took 6 bases from V and 5 from J; bases not matched to a gene: 5. This CDR3 contains 15 residues. Germline V gives CDR1 LNHDA, CDR2 SQIVND (reference sequence).

This clonotype has more than one count but fewer than ten. This chain connects TRBV2 to TRBJ2-7, with TRBD1 identical over 7 bases. This CDR3 comprises 14 residues. Germline V lookup: CDR1 SNHLY, CDR2 FYNNEI. V shed 6 bases and J 6 bases; nucleotides not matched to a gene: 11. CDR3 residues: CASSGDIGGAEQYF. CDR3 DNA: TGTGCCAGCAGCGGAGACATAGGGGGCGCCGAGCAGTACTTC.

V is TRBV3-1 and J is TRBJ2-7, with 9 bases matching TRBD1. The J segment lost 6 bases and the V segment lost 1 base, leaving 4 bases of the junction unmatched. From germline, CDR1 is LGHDT and CDR2 YNNKEL (reference sequence). The CDR3 has 14 residues. CDR3 nucleotides: TGTGCCAGCAGCCAAGGGACAGGGGCCCGCGAGCAGTACTTC. This gives the protein CASSQGTGAREQYF.

In this sample, this clonotype turned up many times. The rearrangement links TRBV21-1 to TRBJ2-5. TRBV21-1 is a pseudogene. The CDR3 sequence is 10 residues long. The CDR3 spells CASSMKTQYF. In nucleotides, the CDR3 is TGTGCCAGCAGCATGAAGACCCAGTACTTC.

This clonotype was found a few times. The chain recombines TRBV9 with TRBJ2-3; maybe TRBD2 (5 bases). Trimming pared 2 bases from V and 2 bases from J, leaving 9 bases between. CDR3 length: 14 amino acids. Germline V lookup: CDR1 SGDLS, CDR2 YYNGEE. CDR3 bases: TGTGCCAGCAGCGTGTTTAGCGTCACAGATACGCAGTATTTT. This sequence encodes CASSVFSVTDTQYF.

The chain combines TRBV29-1 with TRBJ2-7; TRBD2 is a possible D gene (6 bases). Germline values: CDR1 SQVTM, CDR2 ANQGSEA. Trimming took 4 bases from V and 3 from J, leaving 7 bases between them. This CDR3 is 11 amino acids long. The DNA for the CDR3 is TGCAGCGTTGCGGGGGTCTACGAGCAGTACTTC. It encodes CSVAGVYEQYF.

There are a few counts of this clonotype. This chain joins TRBV20-1 and TRBJ2-2; 7 bases match TRBD2. CDR1 and CDR2 (germline): DFQATT, SNEGSKA (reference sequence). Losses at the gene ends were 2 bases for V and 4 bases for J; bases not matched to a gene: 4. The CDR3 runs 14 residues. CDR3: CSARRGGFTGELFF. As DNA, the CDR3 is TGCAGTGCTAGAAGGGGAGGGTTCACCGGGGAGCTGTTTTTT.

This clonotype was seen many times. V usage is TRBV30 and J usage is TRBJ2-2, with 10 bases that match TRBD2. Losses at the gene ends were 0 bases for V and 15 bases for J; bases not matched to a gene: 7. Germline V gene sequence: CDR1 GTSNPN, CDR2 SVGIG (reference sequence). CDR3 length equals 13 residues. The DNA of the CDR3 is TGTGCCTGGAGTGTACGTACTAGCGGGATGGTGTTTTTT. It encodes CAWSVRTSGMVFF.

This clonotype appeared many times. This chain uses TRBV19 with TRBJ2-7, with TRBD2 matching over 7 bases. The germline V gene has CDR1 LNHDA and CDR2 SQIVND (reference sequence). The CDR3 is made up of 13 amino acids. V shed 10 bases and J 4 bases; nucleotides not matched to a gene: 10. DNA for the CDR3: TGTGCCACTAGGGGCGGGAGTTTGTACGAGCAGTACTTC. It encodes CATRGGSLYEQYF.

The chain joins TRBV3-1 to TRBJ1-1, with D unresolved. The germline V gene has CDR1 LGHDT and CDR2 YNNKEL (reference sequence). The ends were cut back, 3 bases at V and 0 bases at J, with 11 bases in the middle. This CDR3 is built from 15 residues. The CDR3 protein is CASSHFGRMNTEAFF. CDR3 DNA sequence: TGTGCCAGCAGCCACTTTGGGAGAATGAACACTGAAGCTTTCTTT.

This clonotype has only a few counts. The chain couples TRBV20-1 to TRBJ2-7, with D uncertain. With 2 bases removed from V and 3 bases from J, the gap between germline ends came to 14 bases. The CDR3 extends over 14 amino acids. From germline, CDR1 is DFQATT and CDR2 SNEGSKA (reference sequence). The CDR3 nucleotides read TGCAGTGCTAGATATAAAACTCACCGCTACGAGCAGTACTTC. This sequence encodes CSARYKTHRYEQYF.

The V gene is TRBV18, the J gene TRBJ2-1; D call uncertain. This CDR3 spans 14 amino acids. Trimming left V 3 bases short and J 2 bases short, with 8 bases between. Per the germline V gene, CDR1 is KGHSH and CDR2 is LQKENI. As DNA, the CDR3 is TGTGCCAGCTCACCCGGCTCGGCCTACAATGAGCAGTTCTTC. Protein product: CASSPGSAYNEQFF.

This clonotype has a count of ten or more. The rearrangement joins TRBV7-2 to TRBJ2-1, with 7 bases that match TRBD2. The V segment lost 6 bases and the J segment 7 bases; nucleotides outside the gene matches: 12. In germline, CDR1 is SGHTA, CDR2 FQGNSA. The length of the CDR3 is 15 residues. The CDR3: CASSFRAGLENEQFF. The CDR3 DNA reads TGTGCCAGCAGTTTTAGAGCGGGACTGGAAAATGAGCAGTTCTTC.

Many counts were recorded for this clonotype. The genes are TRBV4-3 and TRBJ2-1; perhaps TRBD1 as D (6 bases). The CDR3 is 13 amino acids. Germline assignment: CDR1 LGHNA and CDR2 YSLEER. The V gene lost 0 bases and the J gene lost 15 bases, with 15 bases spanning the gap. Here the CDR3 DNA reads TGCGCCAGCAGCCAAGATGTGGGGGCTCCCTTGTTCTTC. Its protein is CASSQDVGAPLFF.

V and J are TRBV5-5 and TRBJ1-1, with D uncertain. V lost 0 bases, J lost 3 bases, and 6 bases lay in between. Germline values: CDR1 SGHKS, CDR2 YYEKEE (reference sequence). The CDR3 contains 13 residues. The CDR3 DNA sequence: TGTGCCAGCAGCTTGGACAGCCACACTGAAGCTTTCTTT. The encoded protein is CASSLDSHTEAFF.

In this sample, this clonotype turned up a few times. The chain carries TRBV7-9 and TRBJ2-1; 9 bases fit TRBD2. From germline, CDR1 is SEHNR and CDR2 FQNEAQ (reference sequence). Trimming took 1 base from V and 9 from J; bases not matched to a gene: 10. The CDR3 runs to 16 residues. CDR3 amino acids: CASSLDGVAGESEQFF. For the CDR3, the DNA is TGTGCCAGCAGCTTAGACGGGGTAGCGGGAGAGAGTGAGCAGTTCTTC. Combining the CDR3 with reference TRBV7-9 and TRBJ2-1 gives the whole variable domain DTGVSQNPRHKITKRGQNVTFRCDPISEHNRLYWYRQTLGQGPEFLTYFQNEAQLEKSRLLSDRFSAERPKGSFSTLEIQRTEQGDSAMYLCASSLDGVAGESEQFFGPGTRLTVL.